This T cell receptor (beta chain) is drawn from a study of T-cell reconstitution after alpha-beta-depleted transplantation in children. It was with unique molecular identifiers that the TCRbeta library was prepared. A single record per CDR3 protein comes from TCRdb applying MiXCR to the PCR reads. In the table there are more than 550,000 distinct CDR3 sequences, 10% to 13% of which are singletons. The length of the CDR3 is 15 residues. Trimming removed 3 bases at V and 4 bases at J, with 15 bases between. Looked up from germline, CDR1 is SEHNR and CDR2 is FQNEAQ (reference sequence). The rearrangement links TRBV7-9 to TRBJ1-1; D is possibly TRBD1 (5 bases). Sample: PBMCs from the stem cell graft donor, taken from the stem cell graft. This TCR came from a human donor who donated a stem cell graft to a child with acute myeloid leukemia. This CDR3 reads CASSLQGGFGTEAFF. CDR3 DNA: TGTGCCAGCAGCTTGCAGGGCGGGTTCGGCACTGAAGCTTTCTTT.